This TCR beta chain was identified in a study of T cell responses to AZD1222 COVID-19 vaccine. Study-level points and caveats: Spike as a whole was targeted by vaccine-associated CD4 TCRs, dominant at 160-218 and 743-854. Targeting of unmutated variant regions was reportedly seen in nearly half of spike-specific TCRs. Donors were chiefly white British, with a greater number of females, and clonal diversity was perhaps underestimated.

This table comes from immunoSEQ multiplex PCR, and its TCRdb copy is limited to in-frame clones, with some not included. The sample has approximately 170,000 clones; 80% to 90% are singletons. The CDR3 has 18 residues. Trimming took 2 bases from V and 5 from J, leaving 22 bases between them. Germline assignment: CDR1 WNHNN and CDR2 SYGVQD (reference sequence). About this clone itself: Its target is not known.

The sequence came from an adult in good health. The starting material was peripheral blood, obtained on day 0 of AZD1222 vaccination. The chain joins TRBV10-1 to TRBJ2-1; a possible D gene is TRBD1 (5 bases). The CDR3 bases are TGCGCCAGCAGTGAGAAATCAGGGTTCACCCTCTCTAACAATGAGCAGTTCTTC. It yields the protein CASSEKSGFTLSNNEQFF.